This TCR beta chain was sequenced during a study of OX40 agonist ivuxolimab in advanced cancers. Background on the study: Patients were treated with ivuxolimab, an agonistic anti-OX40 (CD134) antibody.

Sequencing used immunoSEQ multiplex PCR; TCRdb keeps in-frame clones, though not all of them. The sample holds some 58,000 clones, roughly nine tenths seen once. This TCR derives from an adult with an advanced solid tumor such as melanoma, head and neck, liver or kidney cancer. The input for sequencing was CD4+ or CD8+ T cells sorted from blood, taken in a trial of the OX40 agonist ivuxolimab.

In DNA, the CDR3 is TGTGCCAGCACCCTCCCGACAGGGAGCAGGGAGCAGTTCTTC. This codes for CASTLPTGSREQFF. The chain recombines TRBV7-2 with TRBJ2-1; 7 bases agree with TRBD1. V lost 7 bases and J lost 10; bases outside the gene matches: 13. The germline gives CDR1 SGHTA, CDR2 FQGNSA. The CDR3 runs 14 residues. The variable domain in full, with the rest retrieved from reference TRBV7-2 and TRBJ2-1, is GAGVSQSPSNKVTEKGKDVELRCDPISGHTALYWYRQSLGQGLEFLIYFQGNSAPDKSGLPSDRFSAERTGGSVSTLTIQRTQQEDSAVYLCASTLPTGSREQFFGPGTRLTVL.